This TCR beta chain was sequenced for a study of T-cell reconstitution after alpha-beta-depleted transplantation in children. Using unique molecular identifiers, the investigators prepared the TCRbeta library. Each CDR3 protein gets one entry after TCRdb re-called the PCR reads with MiXCR. The data hold about 400,000 distinct CDR3 sequences, with roughly 14% observed a single time. This receptor was obtained from a human donor who donated a stem cell graft to a child with Fanconi anemia. The sequenced sample was PBMCs, obtained from the stem cell graft.

The CDR3 sequence is CASSVPTRIEEQYF. The CDR3 DNA sequence: TGTGCCAGCAGCGTACCGACTCGGATCGAAGAGCAGTACTTC. The chain employs TRBV5-5 and TRBJ2-7; D remains unclear. The V gene lost 4 bases and the J gene lost 7 bases, with 18 bases spanning the gap. This CDR3 contains 14 residues. Germline-derived CDR1 and CDR2 are SGHKS and YYEKEE (reference sequence).